This TCR beta chain was profiled in a study of shared clonotypes between healthy human individuals. It was across several immunoSEQ plates that each subset's genomic DNA was evenly split. In replicate PCRs of sorted subsets, roughly 200 ng DNA, about 30,000 T cell genomes, was used. The assay was immunoSEQ multiplex PCR, and TCRdb's table has in-frame clones only and misses some. Of approximately 2,300,000 clones in the sample, around 90% were seen once. In the case of this clone: What it recognizes is unknown.

The CDR3 extends over 14 amino acids. Germline values: CDR1 SGDLS, CDR2 YYNGEE. V was trimmed by 4 bases and J by 1 base, leaving 11 bases between them. The study's findings and limits: The sharing of approximately 4.6% of naive CD4 clonotypes was seen across a handful of donors.

The chain joins TRBV9 to TRBJ1-1; the D gene is possibly TRBD1 (5 bases). The specimen sequenced was naive CD4+ T cells from PBMCs. Stated subset: CD45RA+ positively selected. The TCR comes from a man in his late teens or twenties in good health. Some clones in this sample may be carry-over from other donors' samples. The DNA for the CDR3 is TGTGCCAGCAGCATTATCGGGGCGAACACTGAAGCTTTCTTT. It yields the protein CASSIIGANTEAFF. Filled out from reference TRBV9 and TRBJ1-1, the complete variable domain reads DSGVTQTPKHLITATGQRVTLRCSPRSGDLSVYWYQQSLDQGLQFLIQYYNGEERAKGNILERFSAQQFPDLHSELNLSSLELGDSALYFCASSIIGANTEAFFGQGTRLTVV.